The rows below give T cell receptor beta chains drawn from one sample of a study of shared clonotypes between healthy human individuals. Produced via immunoSEQ multiplex PCR; TCRdb's table is partial and in-frame only. The sample carries some 1 million clones, approximately 72% recorded once. Sequencing used memory CD4+ T cells sorted from blood. These receptors came from a man aged 18 to 29 in good health. Both conserved end residues are part of each CDR3. D genes are given only for firm matches.

>TRBV28|TRBD1|TRBJ1-3
CASSLEGAEYTIYF
>TRBV11-2|-|TRBJ1-2
CASSLGPYGYTF
>TRBV2|-|TRBJ2-5
CASRRGQETQYF
>TRBV19|TRBD1|TRBJ1-1
CASSPRGTNTEAFF
>TRBV5-6|-|TRBJ2-4
CASSLDRAKNIQYF
>TRBV7-2|-|TRBJ1-4
CASSFLGPGRATTNEKLFF
>TRBV5-6|-|TRBJ2-5
CASSLVAERTQYF
>TRBV15|-|TRBJ1-1
CATSNALNTEAFF
>TRBV7-2|-|TRBJ2-7
CASSLDLLSYEQYF
>TRBV28|TRBD1|TRBJ1-1
CASSLWGTGGTEAFF
>TRBV5-4|TRBD1|TRBJ2-5
CASSLSGRQGGQETQYF
>TRBV10-3|-|TRBJ2-3
CAISARADTDTQYF
>TRBV30|-|TRBJ2-2
CAWKENTNTGELFF
>TRBV7-7|-|TRBJ2-1
CASSFPHAADEQFF
>TRBV28|-|TRBJ1-2
CASSMQGIYGYTF